What follows describes a single T cell receptor beta chain. Its antigen is unknown. The ends were cut back, 1 base at V and 6 bases at J, with 16 bases in the middle. Germline V lookup: CDR1 LGHDT, CDR2 YNNKEL (reference sequence). The CDR3 length is 15 residues. Template material for amplifying TCR beta CDR3 regions consisted of RNA transcripts. With the HTBI primer set, the TCR CDR3 went through a first round of RT-PCR. TCRdb fed the multiplex PCR reads into MiXCR, producing one record per CDR3 protein. The table lists approximately 740,000 distinct CDR3 sequences, 14% of them singletons. This sample is part of a study of T cells in Graves' hyperthyroidism and ophthalmopathy. At the level of the study: The blood sample was taken at first diagnosis, before treatment began.

Study-wide findings and caveats: Blood shared most expanded thyroid clonotypes above 0.001. Ophthalmopathy, as predicted by the model, came a median roughly 6.5 months after the prediction.

The rearrangement links TRBV3-1 to TRBJ2-7; weak D call: TRBD2 (6 bases). The origin of this receptor is a woman aged 18-29 years with Graves' hyperthyroidism. The sample taken for sequencing was blood. The CDR3 protein is CASSQAGTSAGEQYF. Here the CDR3 DNA reads TGTGCCAGCAGCCAAGCCGGGACTTCGGCTGGCGAGCAGTACTTC.